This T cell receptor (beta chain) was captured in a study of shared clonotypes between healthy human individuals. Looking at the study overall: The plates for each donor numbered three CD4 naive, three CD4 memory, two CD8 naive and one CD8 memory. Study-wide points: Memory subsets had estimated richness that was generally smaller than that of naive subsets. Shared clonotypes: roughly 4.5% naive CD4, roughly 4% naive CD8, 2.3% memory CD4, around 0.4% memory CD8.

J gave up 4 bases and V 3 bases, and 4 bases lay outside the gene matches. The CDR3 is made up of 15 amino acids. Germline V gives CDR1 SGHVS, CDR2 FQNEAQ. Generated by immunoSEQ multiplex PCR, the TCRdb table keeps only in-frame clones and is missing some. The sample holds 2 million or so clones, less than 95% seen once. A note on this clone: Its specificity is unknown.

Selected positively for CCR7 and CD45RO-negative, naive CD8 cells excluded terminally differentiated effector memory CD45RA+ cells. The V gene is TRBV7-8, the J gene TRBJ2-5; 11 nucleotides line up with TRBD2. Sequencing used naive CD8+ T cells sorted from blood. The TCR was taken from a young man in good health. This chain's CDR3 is CASSFSGGALETQYF. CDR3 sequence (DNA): TGTGCCAGCAGCTTTAGCGGGGGGGCCTTAGAGACCCAGTACTTC.